The sequence of this T cell receptor beta chain was determined in a study of T cells in Graves' hyperthyroidism and ophthalmopathy. Study at large: The authors collected peripheral blood at initial diagnosis, before any treatment.

TCR beta CDR3 sequences were amplified from RNA transcripts. Initially, a first-round RT-PCR of the TCR CDR3 employed the HTBI primer set. One entry per CDR3 protein results from TCRdb running MiXCR on the multiplex PCR reads. The repertoire holds 250,000 to 300,000 distinct CDR3 sequences, with 13% as singletons. At least ten counts were recorded for this clonotype. Sequencing was performed on blood. The receptor was isolated from a woman in her 30s with Graves' hyperthyroidism that later progressed to Graves' ophthalmopathy.

CDR3: CSRVYIPYPYNEQFF. The CDR3 DNA reads TGCAGCAGGGTCTATATCCCGTACCCGTACAATGAGCAGTTCTTC. The chain links TRBV29-1 to TRBJ2-1; D gene ambiguous. Trimming cost V 8 bases and J 4 bases, with 21 bases left between them. Germline CDR1 reads SQVTM; CDR2 reads ANQGSEA. The CDR3 has 15 residues.